The 17 T cell receptor beta chains given below trace back to one sample, sequenced in a study of shared clonotypes between healthy human individuals. The data were produced by immunoSEQ multiplex PCR, yet TCRdb's version contains in-frame clones alone and is incomplete. The sample records some 490,000 clones, approximately 80% being singletons. Sequenced: PBMCs. All receptors come from a woman aged 40 to 50 in good health. Some clones in this sample may be carry-over from other donors' samples.

The chain combines TRBV29-1 with TRBJ2-6; no clear D gene. Trimming removed 3 bases from V and 1 base from J, with 4 bases in between. CDR1 and CDR2 from the germline V gene are SQVTM and ANQGSEA. CDR3 length: 13 residues. Written as DNA, the CDR3 is TGCAGCGTTGACATATCTGGGGCCAACGTCCTGACTTTC. Amino acids: CSVDISGANVLTF.

This rearrangement joins TRBV11-3 to TRBJ1-2; 7 bases agree with TRBD1. Germline-derived CDR1 and CDR2 are SGHNT and YENEEA. The CDR3 is made up of 14 amino acids. Unmatched junction bases numbered 3, after V lost 5 bases and J lost 0 bases. The CDR3 protein is CASSPTGTNYGYTF. In DNA, the CDR3 is TGTGCCAGCAGCCCGACAGGGACTAACTATGGCTACACCTTC. Full variable domain (remainder filled in from reference TRBV11-3 and TRBJ1-2): EAGVVQSPRYKIIEKKQPVAFWCNPISGHNTLYWYLQNLGQGPELLIRYENEEAVDDSQLPKDRFSAERLKGVDSTLKIQPAELGDSAVYLCASSPTGTNYGYTFGSGTRLTVV.

The chain has TRBV18 and TRBJ1-3; D not certain. Germline CDR1 KGHSH, CDR2 LQKENI. V shed 3 bases and J shed 4 bases, with 4 bases lying between them. This CDR3 is 12 amino acids long. CDR3 protein: CASSPEGNTIYF. The CDR3 DNA sequence: TGTGCCAGCTCACCGGAGGGAAACACCATATATTTT.

The chain combines TRBV7-2 with TRBJ2-7; the match to TRBD1 covers 8 bases. V was clipped by 0 bases and J by 3 bases; unmatched bases: 7. This CDR3 region has 16 residues. CDR1 and CDR2 from the germline V gene are SGHTA and FQGNSA. The CDR3 DNA reads as TGTGCCAGCAGCTTAGCGTCGGACAGGGAGTACTACGAGCAGTACTTC. It is translated as CASSLASDREYYEQYF.

CDR3 coding DNA: TGTGCCACTCAGGGGGCTCGGGGCACTGAAGCTTTCTTT. Translating gives CATQGARGTEAFF. The chain is built from TRBV19 and TRBJ1-1; 8 bases match TRBD1. The CDR3 totals 13 residues. The V and J ends lost 10 bases and 4 bases, in that order; junction bases with no gene match: 8. Germline V gene sequence: CDR1 LNHDA, CDR2 SQIVND (reference sequence).

The rearrangement uses TRBV28 and TRBJ1-2; TRBD1 matches 7 bases. Germline values: CDR1 MDHEN, CDR2 SYDVKM. V shed 3 bases and J 5 bases; nucleotides not matched to a gene: 6. The CDR3 is 14 amino acids. The CDR3 DNA reads as TGTGCCAGCAGTTTCCAGGACAGGAGATATGGCTACACCTTC. This sequence encodes CASSFQDRRYGYTF.

The J gene is TRBJ2-7, the V gene TRBV27; tentative D call: TRBD2 (6 bases). This CDR3 contains 15 residues. Trimming stripped 3 bases from V and 2 bases from J, with 14 bases between. Germline V gene data show CDR1 as MNHEY and CDR2 as SMNVEV (reference sequence). The CDR3: CASSFQRVRTYEQYF. The DNA of the CDR3 is TGTGCCAGCAGTTTCCAGCGGGTCCGCACCTACGAGCAGTACTTC.

Only one count was recorded for this clone. This sequence joins TRBV28 and TRBJ2-5; a possible D gene is TRBD2 (7 bases). Germline V gene lookup returns CDR1 MDHEN and CDR2 SYDVKM. The CDR3 spans 13 residues. Trimming left V 2 bases short and J 5 bases short, with 9 bases between. The CDR3 here is CASSLRGGETQYF. The CDR3 region has the DNA TGTGCCAGCAGTTTAAGGGGGGGGGAGACCCAGTACTTC.

The chain couples TRBV9 to TRBJ2-1; D is unclear. Germline V CDR1 and CDR2: SGDLS, YYNGEE. This CDR3 contains 15 residues. V was cut by 0 bases and J by 12 bases, with 19 bases left in between. The CDR3 region has the DNA TGTGCCAGCAGCGTAGGACTGGCCCATTCAGGTGTGCAGTTCTTC. It yields the protein CASSVGLAHSGVQFF.

A note on this clone: A far larger clone is just one base off, so this is likely a read error. Within the sample, other DNA sequences also encode this same CDR3. The gene calls are TRBV9 and TRBJ2-2; D is undetermined. The V end lost 4 bases, the J end lost 2 bases, and 6 bases lay between the germline ends. This CDR3 spans 13 amino acids. CDR1 and CDR2 from the germline V gene are SGDLS and YYNGEE. DNA of the CDR3: TGTGCCAGCAGCCCAACAAACACCGGGGAGCTGTTTTTT. It encodes CASSPTNTGELFF.

V and J are TRBV7-9 and TRBJ2-5; a possible D gene is TRBD1 (6 bases). Germline V gene sequence: CDR1 SEHNR, CDR2 FQNEAQ (reference sequence). Between the trimmed V and J ends, which lost 6 bases and 2 bases, there was a span of 10 bases. CDR3 size: 13 residues. CDR3 DNA: TGTGCCAGCAGAGCCGGACAGCAAGAGACCCAGTACTTC. It translates to CASRAGQQETQYF.

The chain couples TRBV11-2 to TRBJ2-3; D could derive from TRBD1 or TRBD2 (6 bases each). In germline, CDR1 is SGHAT, CDR2 FQNNGV. The V end lost 6 bases, the J end lost 2 bases, and 15 bases lay between the germline ends. CDR3 size: 15 residues. The CDR3 region has the DNA TGTGCCAGCAGGGGTGGGGGGCCACTCACAGATACGCAGTATTTT. It yields the protein CASRGGGPLTDTQYF.

In this sample, this clone turned up a few times. The chain recombines TRBV19 with TRBJ2-1; D is uncertain. The V end was cut by 5 bases, the J end by 0 bases, with 11 bases between. The CDR3 is made up of 15 amino acids. In germline, CDR1 is LNHDA, CDR2 SQIVND (reference sequence). As DNA, the CDR3 is TGTGCCAGTAGTTTCACTACGAACTCCTACAATGAGCAGTTCTTC. Encoded protein: CASSFTTNSYNEQFF.

The V gene is TRBV5-5, the J gene TRBJ2-2; no reliable D call. The CDR3 is made up of 14 amino acids. Germline values: CDR1 SGHKS, CDR2 YYEKEE (reference sequence). V was shortened by 0 bases and J by 5 bases, with 8 bases between the two germline ends. The CDR3 region has the DNA TGTGCCAGCAGCTTGGTGTTCGGTACCGGGGAGCTGTTTTTT. Translating gives CASSLVFGTGELFF.

The chain recombines TRBV25-1 with TRBJ1-1; D perhaps matches TRBD1 (6 bases). CDR3 length equals 13 residues. Per germline, CDR1 MGHDK and CDR2 SYGVNS. With 6 bases removed from V and 5 bases from J, the gap between germline ends came to 13 bases. The CDR3 nucleotides are TGTGCCAGCAGCGCAGGGCAGGGGACTGAAGCTTTCTTT. Its translation: CASSAGQGTEAFF. Full variable domain (remainder filled in from reference TRBV25-1 and TRBJ1-1): EADIYQTPRYLVIGTGKKITLECSQTMGHDKMYWYQQDPGMELHLIHYSYGVNSTEKGDLSSESTVSRIRTEHFPLTLESARPSHTSQYLCASSAGQGTEAFFGQGTRLTVV.

J is TRBJ2-1 and V is TRBV7-2; 9 nucleotides match TRBD1. The CDR3 spans 16 residues. Germline CDR1 reads SGHTA; CDR2 reads FQGNSA. With 5 bases clipped from V and 5 bases from J, the junction kept 10 bases outside the gene matches. CDR3: CASSPDGGQGNNEQFF. CDR3 in DNA: TGTGCCAGCAGCCCCGATGGGGGACAGGGAAACAATGAGCAGTTCTTC.

The chain carries TRBV15 and TRBJ2-7; D might be TRBD1 or TRBD2, each matching 6 bases. Trimming took off 0 bases at V and 5 bases at J, with 8 bases between the two ends. Germline V gene lookup returns CDR1 LNHNV and CDR2 YYDKDF (reference sequence). The CDR3 consists of 13 residues. Here the CDR3 reads CATSRERGDEQYF. In nucleotides, the CDR3 is TGTGCCACCAGCAGAGAGAGGGGGGACGAGCAGTACTTC.